This T cell receptor beta chain was recorded in a study of cytomegalovirus exposure and HLA in healthy donors. The germline gives CDR1 SGHVS, CDR2 FNYEAQ. V was cut by 4 bases and J by 0 bases, with 13 bases left in between. The CDR3 has 16 residues. The PCR was carried out with 60 Vbeta primers and 13 Jbeta primers. The method was immunoSEQ multiplex PCR; TCRdb's version includes in-frame clones alone and lacks a portion of them. In total, the table holds about 110,000 clones. The TCR comes from a man in his late teens or twenties in good health and CMV-seronegative. The sequencing input was PBMCs. V gene TRBV7-6 combines with J gene TRBJ2-1; no firm D call. The DNA of the CDR3 is TGTGCCAGCAGCTCACCTACCGAGAGCTCCTACAATGAGCAGTTCTTC. Translated: CASSSPTESSYNEQFF.